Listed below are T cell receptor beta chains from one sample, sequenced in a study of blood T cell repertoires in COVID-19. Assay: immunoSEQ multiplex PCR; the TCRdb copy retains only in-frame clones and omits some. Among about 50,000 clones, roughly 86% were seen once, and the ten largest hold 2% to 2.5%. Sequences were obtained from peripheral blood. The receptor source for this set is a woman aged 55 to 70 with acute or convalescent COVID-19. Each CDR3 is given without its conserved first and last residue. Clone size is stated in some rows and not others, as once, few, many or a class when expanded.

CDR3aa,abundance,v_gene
ASKRLGGATDTQY,NA,TRBV19
ASGSPGGTEAF,NA,TRBV12-5
ATSDAGAGNQPQH,NA,TRBV24-1
ASTNRVATGELF,NA,TRBV28
ASSYQGSGNTIY,NA,TRBV7-9
ASSQDGETQY,NA,TRBV3-1/TRBV3-2
ASSQERTEVNTEAF,NA,TRBV4-2
ATSDHAGGEQF,NA,TRBV24-1
ASSSGGGTEAF,NA,TRBV28
ASRRERGAGANVLT,NA,TRBV7-3
ASSSGTVASPLH,NA,TRBV19
ASKVTPGQGDEKLF,once,TRBV28
ASNKLGQTYYGYT,NA,TRBV6-5
ASSQPGHLNEKLF,NA,TRBV6-5
ATSDSGTSGRKETQY,few,TRBV24-1
ASLRGGTGTSGSYNEQF,NA,TRBV21-1
ASSRDRGGNGYT,NA,TRBV19
ASSQGGGGRNTEAF,NA,TRBV3-1/TRBV3-2
ASSLGGWDRVKNTEAF,NA,TRBV11-2
ASSSNPGLGDNEQF,NA,TRBV11-2
ASSPKGGLAKNIQY,NA,TRBV21-1
ASSSTSLAGGRYNEQF,NA,TRBV11-2
ASSPGGGPGEQY,NA,TRBV28
ASSLRGGNRFSSLFLPNEQF,NA,TRBV7-3
ASSSGLAGEEQF,NA,TRBV7-3
ASSNPSGQTYNSPLH,NA,TRBV21-1
ASSQKGGAEKLF,NA,TRBV3-1/TRBV3-2
ASSLDRGGGYT,NA,TRBV7-2
ASSLVSSGESGYT,NA,TRBV5-1
ASSRTGRENIQY,NA,TRBV19
ASSQPSEETQY,once,TRBV4-2
ASSPQRSGAF,NA,TRBV6-5
AWNRDRPYGYT,NA,TRBV30
ASSPPQLAKNIQY,NA,TRBV18
ASSRRGTGRIQPQH,NA,TRBV19
ASSMRRQSASEAF,NA,TRBV19
ASSGRGRGDTEAF,NA,TRBV2
ASRNPSGVSYNEQF,NA,TRBV10-2
ASSPMDVAAGGYT,NA,TRBV4-1
ASSPGVVRETQY,NA,TRBV4-1
ASSLAGQGLYEQY,once,TRBV11-2
ASSIDGGGTQY,few,TRBV19
ASSLIGGIPVNTQY,NA,TRBV5-4
ASSPDAGSYEQY,few,TRBV4-2
ASSLGQGGGYT,NA,TRBV6-5
ASEGANQPQH,NA,TRBV28
AWSVPGYNYNEQF,once,TRBV30
ASSKGGGGIAEAF,NA,TRBV6-4
ATSRDPLEDQPQH,NA,TRBV15
ASSPRIGDTQY,NA,TRBV9